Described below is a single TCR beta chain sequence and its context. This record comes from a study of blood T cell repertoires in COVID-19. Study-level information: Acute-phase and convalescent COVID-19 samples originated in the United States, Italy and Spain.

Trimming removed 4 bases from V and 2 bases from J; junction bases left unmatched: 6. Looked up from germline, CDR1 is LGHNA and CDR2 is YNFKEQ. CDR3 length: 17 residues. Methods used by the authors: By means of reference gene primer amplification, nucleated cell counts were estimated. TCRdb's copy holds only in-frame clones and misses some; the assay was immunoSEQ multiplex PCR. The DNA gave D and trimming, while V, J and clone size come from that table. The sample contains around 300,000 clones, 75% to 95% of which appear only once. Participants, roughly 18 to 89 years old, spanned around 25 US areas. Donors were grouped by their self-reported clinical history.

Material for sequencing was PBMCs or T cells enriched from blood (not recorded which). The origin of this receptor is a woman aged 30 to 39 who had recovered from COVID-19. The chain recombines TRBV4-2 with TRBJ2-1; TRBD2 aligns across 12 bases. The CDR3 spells CASSPRLAGAAYNEQFF. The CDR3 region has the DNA TGTGCCAGCAGCCCCCGACTAGCGGGAGCAGCCTACAATGAGCAGTTCTTC.